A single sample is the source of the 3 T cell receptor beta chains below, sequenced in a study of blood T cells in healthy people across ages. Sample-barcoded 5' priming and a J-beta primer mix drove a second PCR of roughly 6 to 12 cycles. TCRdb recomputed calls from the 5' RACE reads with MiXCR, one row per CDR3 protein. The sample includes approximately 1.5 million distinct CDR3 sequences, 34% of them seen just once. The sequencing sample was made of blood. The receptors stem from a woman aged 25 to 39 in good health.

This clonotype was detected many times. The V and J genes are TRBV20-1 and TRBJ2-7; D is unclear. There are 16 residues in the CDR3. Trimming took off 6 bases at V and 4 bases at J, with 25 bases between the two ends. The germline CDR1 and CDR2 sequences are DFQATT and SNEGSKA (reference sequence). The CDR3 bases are TGCAGTGCGACAAGGCTATTCCCCGTCCTAGGGTACGAGCAGTACTTC. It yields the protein CSATRLFPVLGYEQYF.

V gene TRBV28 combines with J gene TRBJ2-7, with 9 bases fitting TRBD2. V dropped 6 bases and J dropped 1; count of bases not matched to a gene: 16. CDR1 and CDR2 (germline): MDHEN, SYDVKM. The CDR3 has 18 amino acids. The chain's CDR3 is CASSPLLRGLAASYEQYF. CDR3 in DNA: TGTGCCAGCAGCCCGCTTCTCAGGGGACTAGCAGCTTCCTACGAGCAGTACTTC.

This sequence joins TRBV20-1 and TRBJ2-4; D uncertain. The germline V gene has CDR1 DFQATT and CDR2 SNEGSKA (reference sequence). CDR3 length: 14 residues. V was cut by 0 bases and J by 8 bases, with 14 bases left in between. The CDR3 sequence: CSAREAGPWDIQYF. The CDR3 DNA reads TGCAGTGCTAGAGAGGCTGGGCCTTGGGACATTCAGTACTTC.